The source of this T cell receptor beta chain is a study of cytomegalovirus exposure and HLA in healthy donors. Study-wide background: Early on, a data release was issued that held 80 million to 90 million unique TCRs from HLA-typed donors. Study-level findings and limits: Later on, an analysis tied roughly 17,000 TCR beta sequences to HLA alleles at 0.05 false discovery rate. According to the study, around 180 TCR beta chains were cytomegalovirus-associated. Reportedly, diagnosis of cytomegalovirus status by the classifier showed high specificity and sensitivity.

The CDR3 spans 14 residues. Germline V CDR1 and CDR2: MNHEY, SMNVEV (reference sequence). After removal of 4 bases from V and 7 bases from J, the junction contained 9 bases not matched to a gene. As concerns this clone: Its antigen is undetermined.

The PCR used 60 Vbeta and 13 Jbeta primers. Only in-frame clones appear in the TCRdb table, and some are missing; sequencing was by immunoSEQ multiplex PCR. The table records about 160,000 clones, approximately 79% of them present only once. Sequencing used PBMCs. The clonotype comes from a man aged 50 to 60 in good health and CMV-seropositive. The chain has TRBV27 and TRBJ1-2, with TRBD1 identical over 7 bases. CDR3 in amino acids: CASSSRDRRRGYTF. The CDR3 coding sequence is TGTGCCAGCAGTTCCCGGGACAGACGGCGTGGCTACACCTTC.